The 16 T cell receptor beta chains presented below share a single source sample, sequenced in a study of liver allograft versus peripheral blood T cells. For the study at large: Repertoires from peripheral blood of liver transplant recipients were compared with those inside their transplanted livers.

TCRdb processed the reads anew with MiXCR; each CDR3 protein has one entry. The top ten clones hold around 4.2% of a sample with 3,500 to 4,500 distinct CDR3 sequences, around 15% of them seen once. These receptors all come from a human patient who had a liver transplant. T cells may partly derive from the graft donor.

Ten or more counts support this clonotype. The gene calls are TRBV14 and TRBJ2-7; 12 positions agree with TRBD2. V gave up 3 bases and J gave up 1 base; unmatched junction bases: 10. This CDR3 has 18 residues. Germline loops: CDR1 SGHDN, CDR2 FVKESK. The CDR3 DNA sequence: TGTGCCAGCAGCCAGAGGGCTAGCGGGAGGGCCGTGTCCTACGAGCAGTACTTC. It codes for CASSQRASGRAVSYEQYF.

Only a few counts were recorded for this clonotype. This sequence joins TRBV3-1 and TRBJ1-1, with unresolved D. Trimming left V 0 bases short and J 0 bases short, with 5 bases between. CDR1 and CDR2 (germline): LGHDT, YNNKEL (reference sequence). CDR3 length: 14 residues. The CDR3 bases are TGTGCCAGCAGCCAAGAAGCCATGAACACTGAAGCTTTCTTT. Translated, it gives CASSQEAMNTEAFF.

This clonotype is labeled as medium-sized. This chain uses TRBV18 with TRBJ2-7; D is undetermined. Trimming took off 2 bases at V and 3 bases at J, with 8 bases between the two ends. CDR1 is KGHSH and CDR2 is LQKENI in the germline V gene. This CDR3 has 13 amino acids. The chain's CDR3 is CASSPGTNYEQYF. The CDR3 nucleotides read TGTGCCAGCTCACCAGGCACAAACTACGAGCAGTACTTC. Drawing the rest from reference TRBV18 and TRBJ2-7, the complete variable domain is NAGVMQNPRHLVRRRGQEARLRCSPMKGHSHVYWYRQLPEEGLKFMVYLQKENIIDESGMPKERFSAEFPKEGPSILRIQQVVRGDSAAYFCASSPGTNYEQYFGPGTRLTVT.

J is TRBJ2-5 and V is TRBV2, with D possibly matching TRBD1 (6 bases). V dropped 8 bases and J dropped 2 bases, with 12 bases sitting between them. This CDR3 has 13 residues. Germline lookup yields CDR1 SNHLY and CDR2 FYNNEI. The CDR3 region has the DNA TGTGCCAGCCTTACAGGGATACAAGAGACCCAGTACTTC. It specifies CASLTGIQETQYF.

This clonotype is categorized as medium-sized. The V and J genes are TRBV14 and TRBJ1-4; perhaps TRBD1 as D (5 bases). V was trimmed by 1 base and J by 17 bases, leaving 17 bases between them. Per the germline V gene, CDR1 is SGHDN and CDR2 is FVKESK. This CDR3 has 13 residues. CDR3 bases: TGTGCCAGCAGCCAAGGGGTTCAGCGGACACCCTTTTTT. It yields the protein CASSQGVQRTPFF.

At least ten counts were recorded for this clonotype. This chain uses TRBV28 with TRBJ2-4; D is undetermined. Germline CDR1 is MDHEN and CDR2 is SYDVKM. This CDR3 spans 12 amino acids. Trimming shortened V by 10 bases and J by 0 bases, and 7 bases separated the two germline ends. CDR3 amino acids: CATLRAKNIQYF. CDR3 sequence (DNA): TGTGCCACCTTGAGAGCCAAAAACATTCAGTACTTC.

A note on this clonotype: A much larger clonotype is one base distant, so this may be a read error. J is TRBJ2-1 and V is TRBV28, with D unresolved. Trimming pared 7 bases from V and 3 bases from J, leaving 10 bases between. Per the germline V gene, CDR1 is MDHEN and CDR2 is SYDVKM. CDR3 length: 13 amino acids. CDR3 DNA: TGTGCCAGCACAAGGGAATGCTACAATGAGCAGTTCTTC. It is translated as CASTRECYNEQFF.

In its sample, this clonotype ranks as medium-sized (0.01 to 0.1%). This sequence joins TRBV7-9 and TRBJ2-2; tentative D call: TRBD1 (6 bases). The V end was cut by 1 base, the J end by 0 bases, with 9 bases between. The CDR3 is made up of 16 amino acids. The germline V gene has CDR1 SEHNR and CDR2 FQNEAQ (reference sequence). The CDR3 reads CASSLETGSNTGELFF. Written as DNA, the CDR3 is TGTGCCAGCAGCTTAGAGACAGGTTCGAACACCGGGGAGCTGTTTTTT. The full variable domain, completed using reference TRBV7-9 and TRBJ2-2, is DTGVSQNPRHKITKRGQNVTFRCDPISEHNRLYWYRQTLGQGPEFLTYFQNEAQLEKSRLLSDRFSAERPKGSFSTLEIQRTEQGDSAMYLCASSLETGSNTGELFFGEGSRLTVL.

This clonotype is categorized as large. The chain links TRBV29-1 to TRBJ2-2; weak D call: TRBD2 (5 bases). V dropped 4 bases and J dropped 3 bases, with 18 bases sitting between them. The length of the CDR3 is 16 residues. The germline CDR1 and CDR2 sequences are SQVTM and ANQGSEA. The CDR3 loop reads CSVAGGSGWDTGELFF. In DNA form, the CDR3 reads TGCAGCGTTGCGGGCGGATCGGGGTGGGACACCGGGGAGCTGTTTTTT.

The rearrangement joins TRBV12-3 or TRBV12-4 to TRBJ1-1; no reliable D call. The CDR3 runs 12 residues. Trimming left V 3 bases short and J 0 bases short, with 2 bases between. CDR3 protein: CASSFVNTEAFF. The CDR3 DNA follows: TGTGCCAGCAGTTTCGTGAACACTGAAGCTTTCTTT.

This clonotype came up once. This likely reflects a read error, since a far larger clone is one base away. CDR3 loop: CASSYSTGEGRLFF. The CDR3, as DNA: TGTGCCAGCAGTTATTCTACAGGGGAGGGAAGACTGTTTTTT. The V and J genes are TRBV6-1 and TRBJ1-4; 7 nucleotides line up with TRBD1. V shed 5 bases and J 13 bases; nucleotides not matched to a gene: 13. Germline V gene sequence: CDR1 MNHNS, CDR2 SASEGT. This CDR3 is built from 14 residues.

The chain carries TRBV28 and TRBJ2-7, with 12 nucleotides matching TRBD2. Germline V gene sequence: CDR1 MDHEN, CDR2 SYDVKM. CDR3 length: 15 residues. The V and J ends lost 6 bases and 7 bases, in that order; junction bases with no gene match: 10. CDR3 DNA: TGTGCCAGCAGCAGACTAGCGGGAGTGTCACGAGAGCAGTACTTC. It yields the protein CASSRLAGVSREQYF.

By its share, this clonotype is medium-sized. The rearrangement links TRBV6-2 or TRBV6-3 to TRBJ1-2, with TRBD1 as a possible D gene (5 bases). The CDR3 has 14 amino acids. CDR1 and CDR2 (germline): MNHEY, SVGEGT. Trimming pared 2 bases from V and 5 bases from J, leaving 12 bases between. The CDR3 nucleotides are TGTGCCAGCAGTTACCCTCTTGAGGGGTATGGCTACACCTTC. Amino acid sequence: CASSYPLEGYGYTF.

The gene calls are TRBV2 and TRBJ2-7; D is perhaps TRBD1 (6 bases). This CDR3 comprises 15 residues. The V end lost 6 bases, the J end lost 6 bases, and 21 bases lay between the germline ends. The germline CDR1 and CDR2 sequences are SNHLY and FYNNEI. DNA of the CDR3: TGTGCCAGCAGCACAGGGAAAGTAGGTCGGTCCGAGCAGTACTTC. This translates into CASSTGKVGRSEQYF.

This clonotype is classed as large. This chain's CDR3 is CASSMVADQPQHF. In DNA, the CDR3 is TGTGCCAGTAGTATGGTAGCCGATCAGCCCCAGCATTTT. The rearrangement links TRBV19 to TRBJ1-5, with D hard to call. CDR3 size: 13 residues. Germline V CDR1 and CDR2: LNHDA, SQIVND (reference sequence). V dropped 3 bases and J dropped 5 bases, with 8 bases sitting between them.

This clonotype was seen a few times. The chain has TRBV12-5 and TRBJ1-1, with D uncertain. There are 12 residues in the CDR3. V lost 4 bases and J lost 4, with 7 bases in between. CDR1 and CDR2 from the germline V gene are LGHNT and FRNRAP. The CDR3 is CASGWPSTEAFF. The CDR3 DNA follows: TGTGCTAGTGGTTGGCCGTCCACTGAAGCTTTCTTT.